The table lists the clone carrying this TCR beta chain with a few counts. Antigen: not known. The entry originates in a study of cytomegalovirus exposure and HLA in healthy donors. Regarding the study as a whole: An Asian-associated ancestry cluster reportedly showed fewer N-insertions than the roughly 600-donor mean in a later analysis.

The ends were cut back, 1 base at V and 4 bases at J, with 13 bases in the middle. CDR3 length: 15 residues. Germline V gene lookup returns CDR1 SGHTA and CDR2 FQGNSA. The PCR contained 60 Vbeta and 13 Jbeta primers. TCRdb keeps only in-frame clones here, not all; method: immunoSEQ multiplex PCR. This table holds approximately 97,000 clones, about four fifths found once. The TCR sequence derives from a woman between 40 and 50 years old in good health and CMV-seropositive. The J gene is TRBJ1-1, the V gene TRBV7-2; D remains unclear. Input material: PBMCs. CDR3 bases: TGTGCCAGCAGCTTAGGAGGTCTCGGGTTCACTGAAGCTTTCTTT. Amino acid sequence: CASSLGGLGFTEAFF.